A single sample gave rise to the 18 T cell receptor beta chains below, sequenced in a study of shared clonotypes between healthy human individuals. Sequenced by immunoSEQ multiplex PCR; TCRdb stores in-frame clones only, minus some. The sample holds over 2 million clones, roughly 94% seen once. Sequencing was carried out using naive CD4+ T cells sorted from blood. Subset denoted: CD45RA+ positively selected. The receptors come from a man aged 18 to 30 in good health.

The chain uses TRBV5-4 and TRBJ1-6; no clear D. This CDR3 region has 18 residues. From germline, CDR1 is SGHNT and CDR2 YYREEE (reference sequence). Trimming cost V 1 base and J 0 bases, with 14 bases left between them. CDR3 coding DNA: TGTGCCAGCAGCTTGTTGGAAGAACGCAACTCCTATAATTCACCCCTCCACTTT. The encoded protein is CASSLLEERNSYNSPLHF.

The chain joins TRBV18 to TRBJ1-2, with 7 bases fitting TRBD1. Trimming at V came to 2 bases and at J to 8 bases, leaving 11 bases not matched to a gene. Germline V gives CDR1 KGHSH, CDR2 LQKENI. CDR3 size: 15 residues. CDR3 coding DNA: TGTGCCAGCTCACCAGGGCCTGACAGGGCAGCCGGCTACACCTTC. It codes for CASSPGPDRAAGYTF. Together with reference TRBV18 and TRBJ1-2, the CDR3 gives the full variable domain: NAGVMQNPRHLVRRRGQEARLRCSPMKGHSHVYWYRQLPEEGLKFMVYLQKENIIDESGMPKERFSAEFPKEGPSILRIQQVVRGDSAAYFCASSPGPDRAAGYTFGSGTRLTVV.

The chain employs TRBV9 and TRBJ2-7; a possible D gene is TRBD2 (5 bases). The germline V gene encodes CDR1 SGDLS and CDR2 YYNGEE. CDR3 size: 14 residues. Trimming took 2 bases from V and 2 from J, leaving 11 bases between them. CDR3 DNA: TGTGCCAGCAGCGTCGGACTGCTAACCTACGAGCAGTACTTC. Translated, it gives CASSVGLLTYEQYF.

V usage is TRBV5-1 and J usage is TRBJ2-1; 12 bases fit TRBD1. Germline V gives CDR1 SGHRS, CDR2 YFSETQ. J lost 4 bases, V lost 6 bases, and 5 bases had no gene match. There are 15 residues in the CDR3. The CDR3 DNA reads as TGCGCCAGCACCGGGACAGGGGGCGCTTACAATGAGCAGTTCTTC. As protein: CASTGTGGAYNEQFF.

Note on this clone: Other DNA sequences in this specimen translate into the identical CDR3. The CDR3 loop is CASGRGTDTQYF. The CDR3, as DNA: TGTGCCAGTGGCCGGGGCACAGATACGCAGTATTTT. This chain joins TRBV6-5 and TRBJ2-3; D gene unclear. The CDR3 has 12 amino acids. Germline loops: CDR1 MNHEY, CDR2 SVGAGI. Deletions cut 9 bases from V and 1 base from J, with 8 bases between.

The rearrangement uses TRBV12-5 and TRBJ2-7; D possibly corresponds to TRBD2 (5 bases). The V and J ends lost 1 base and 2 bases respectively, with 18 bases between them. This CDR3 region has 17 residues. Germline-derived CDR1 and CDR2 are LGHNT and FRNRAP. The CDR3 sequence is CASGLGGKTPKTYEQYF. DNA of the CDR3: TGTGCTAGTGGTTTGGGAGGGAAAACACCCAAGACCTACGAGCAGTACTTC.

The chain uses TRBV30 and TRBJ2-7; 11 nucleotides line up with TRBD2. The CDR3 has 15 residues. Germline CDR1 GTSNPN, CDR2 SVGIG (reference sequence). The ends lost 8 bases at V and 0 bases at J; junction bases unmatched: 9. CDR3 region: CAGTTSGTTSYEQYF. The CDR3 nucleotides read TGTGCCGGGACGACTAGCGGGACCACCTCCTACGAGCAGTACTTC.

This clone turned up a few times. Other DNA sequences from this sample encode an identical CDR3 as well. This chain connects TRBV5-1 to TRBJ2-7; 7 nucleotides match TRBD1. The CDR3 has 13 amino acids. V lost 0 bases and J lost 5; bases outside the gene matches: 2. The germline V gene has CDR1 SGHRS and CDR2 YFSETQ. The DNA for the CDR3 is TGCGCCAGCAGCTTGGGCCAGGGGGACGAGCAGTACTTC. Translation: CASSLGQGDEQYF.

This clone has only one observation. The chain recombines TRBV6-5 with TRBJ1-5; D remains ambiguous. V was trimmed by 8 bases and J by 5 bases, leaving 7 bases between them. CDR3 length: 11 amino acids. Per germline, CDR1 MNHEY and CDR2 SVGAGI. CDR3 DNA sequence: TGTGCCAGCGGAACCTATCAGCCCCAGCATTTT. This encodes CASGTYQPQHF.

This chain uses TRBV6-6 with TRBJ1-6; no clear D. Trimming cost V 6 bases and J 10 bases, with 19 bases left between them. Germline CDR1 and CDR2: MNHNY and SVGAGI (reference sequence). This CDR3 spans 15 amino acids. CDR3 protein: CASSLNSRLESPLHF. The DNA for the CDR3 is TGTGCCAGCAGCCTAAACTCCAGGCTTGAATCACCCCTCCACTTT.

About this clone itself: This specimen includes other DNA sequences encoding the same CDR3. The CDR3 sequence is CASSYRGWNTEAFF. CDR3 DNA sequence: TGTGCCAGCAGTTACAGGGGATGGAACACTGAAGCTTTCTTT. V is TRBV6-5 and J is TRBJ1-1, with D perhaps matching TRBD1 (5 bases). The CDR3 extends over 14 amino acids. With 2 bases removed from V and 1 base from J, the gap between germline ends came to 8 bases. The germline CDR1 and CDR2 sequences are MNHEY and SVGAGI.

The chain combines TRBV5-1 with TRBJ2-7; TRBD2 matches 7 bases. The J segment lost 0 bases and the V segment lost 4 bases, leaving 7 bases of the junction unmatched. Germline V gene lookup returns CDR1 SGHRS and CDR2 YFSETQ. The CDR3 sequence is 15 residues long. CDR3 DNA sequence: TGCGCCAGCAGCCCCCGGCGCGGGAGCTCCTACGAGCAGTACTTC. Its translation is CASSPRRGSSYEQYF.

The rearrangement uses TRBV6-1 and TRBJ1-2, with a tentative D call TRBD1 (6 bases). Trimming shortened V by 4 bases and J by 4 bases, and 16 bases separated the two germline ends. This CDR3 is built from 15 residues. Per germline, CDR1 MNHNS and CDR2 SASEGT. The CDR3 sequence is CASSVLWGLSYGYTF. The DNA of the CDR3 is TGTGCCAGCAGTGTCCTTTGGGGGCTCAGCTATGGCTACACCTTC.

This chain joins TRBV7-8 and TRBJ2-7, with TRBD2 identical over 10 bases. The V segment lost 1 base and the J segment 2 bases; nucleotides outside the gene matches: 8. Germline V gene sequence: CDR1 SGHVS, CDR2 FQNEAQ. The CDR3 is 17 residues long. CDR3 DNA: TGTGCCAGCAGCTTAGACGCCGGACTAGCGGTTACCTACGAGCAGTACTTC. This encodes CASSLDAGLAVTYEQYF.

The V and J genes are TRBV11-2 and TRBJ2-7, with TRBD1 identical over 9 bases. Germline-derived CDR1 and CDR2 are SGHAT and FQNNGV. V dropped 5 bases and J dropped 1; count of bases not matched to a gene: 9. The CDR3 extends over 16 amino acids. CDR3 sequence (DNA): TGTGCCAGCAGCCCCCCGGTTGGGACAGGGTCCTACGAGCAGTACTTC. It codes for CASSPPVGTGSYEQYF.

CDR3 loop: CASSRLAGRQETQYF. DNA for the CDR3: TGTGCCAGCAGCCGACTAGCGGGGCGCCAAGAGACCCAGTACTTC. The V call is TRBV27, the J call TRBJ2-5, with 11 bases matching TRBD2. The V gene end was trimmed by 6 bases and the J gene end by 1 base; junction bases not matched to a gene: 4. CDR1 and CDR2 from the germline V gene are MNHEY and SMNVEV (reference sequence). This CDR3 has 15 amino acids.

This clone has a handful of counts. Other DNA sequences in the sample encode the same CDR3. The V gene is TRBV4-3, the J gene TRBJ2-5; D remains ambiguous. Trimming left V 0 bases short and J 2 bases short, with 4 bases between. This CDR3 is 13 amino acids long. The germline CDR1 and CDR2 sequences are LGHNA and YSLEER. The CDR3 nucleotides read TGCGCCAGCAGCCAAGACAGACAAGAGACCCAGTACTTC. Translation: CASSQDRQETQYF.

As to this clone: Other DNA sequences of this sample code for an identical CDR3. This sequence joins TRBV30 and TRBJ1-5; the match to TRBD1 covers 8 bases. This CDR3 contains 14 residues. Germline loops: CDR1 GTSNPN, CDR2 SVGIG (reference sequence). Unmatched junction bases numbered 0, after V lost 0 bases and J lost 2 bases. The CDR3 DNA reads TGTGCCTGGAGTGTGGGACAGGGCAATCAGCCCCAGCATTTT. Protein: CAWSVGQGNQPQHF.